This T cell receptor (beta chain) was identified during a study of blood T cell repertoires in COVID-19. Study overall: The samples span acute and convalescent COVID-19 from the United States, Italy and Spain. In each case, the material was cDNA or gDNA derived from T cells, B-cell-depleted T cells, or PBMCs.

Enrolment of Seattle patients took place during active infection, and they were followed longitudinally. Clones were read by immunoSEQ multiplex PCR, and TCRdb kept only the in-frame ones, dropping some. The sample holds some 190,000 clones, 75% to 85% seen once. The material sequenced was peripheral blood. The clonotype was recovered from a woman between 35 and 50 years old with COVID-19, enrolled during active disease.

CDR3 nucleotides: TGCGCCAGCAGCTTACCCCAGGGGTCTGGCTACACCTTC. It is translated as CASSLPQGSGYTF. This sequence joins TRBV5-1 and TRBJ1-2; TRBD1 might be the D (6 bases). The CDR3 extends over 13 amino acids. Germline loops: CDR1 SGHRS, CDR2 YFSETQ. The V end was cut by 2 bases, the J end by 7 bases, with 12 bases between.